The rows below give T cell receptor beta chains drawn from one sample of a study of cytomegalovirus exposure and HLA in healthy donors. Only in-frame clones appear in the TCRdb table, and some are missing; sequencing was by immunoSEQ multiplex PCR. The sample records about 76,000 clones, around 79% being singletons. Sequences were obtained from PBMCs. These receptors all stem from a man younger than 40 in good health and CMV-seronegative. The CDR3 runs from the conserved cysteine through the conserved F or W. Fields, in order: clone size, J gene, D gene, V gene, CDR3 protein, CDR3 DNA. D genes are given only for firm matches. Clone size is shown for a subset of rows, as once, few, many or a class of expanded clone.

>-|TRBJ2-3|TRBD2|TRBV7-2
CASSLVGTRSDTQYF
TGTGCCAGCAGCTTAGTCGGGACTAGGTCAGATACGCAGTATTTT
>-|TRBJ1-2|-|TRBV6-6
CASSYSSDYGYTF
TGTGCCAGCAGTTACTCTTCGGACTATGGCTACACCTTC
>few|TRBJ1-4|-|TRBV27
CASSFSRGASEKLFF
TGTGCCAGCAGTTTTTCCCGGGGAGCGTCTGAAAAACTGTTTTTT
>-|TRBJ1-1|TRBD1|TRBV6-1
CASSELSGGEDVEAFF
TGTGCCAGCAGTGAATTGTCAGGGGGAGAGGATGTTGAAGCTTTCTTT
>-|TRBJ1-5|-|TRBV5-1
CASSLETGLGQPQHF
TGCGCCAGCAGCCTTGAAACAGGGCTCGGGCAGCCCCAGCATTTT
>many|TRBJ2-1|-|TRBV10-3
CAISELGLNEQFF
TGTGCCATCAGTGAGCTGGGCTTAAATGAGCAGTTCTTC
>once|TRBJ2-3|-|TRBV18
CASSSDYTTDTQYF
TGTGCCAGCTCGTCGGACTATACCACAGATACGCAGTATTTT
>-|TRBJ2-7|-|TRBV28
CASSFFRTALSYEQYF
TGTGCCAGCAGTTTCTTTCGGACAGCCTTATCCTACGAGCAGTACTTC
>-|TRBJ2-7|TRBD2|TRBV10-2
CASSETSGTYEQYF
TGCGCCAGCAGCGAGACTAGCGGTACCTACGAGCAGTACTTC
>-|TRBJ1-5|-|TRBV30
CAWSPGTFDNQPQHF
TGTGCCTGGTCCCCAGGGACATTTGACAATCAGCCCCAGCATTTT
>-|TRBJ2-5|TRBD2|TRBV5-1
CASSAGTSVQETQYF
TGCGCCAGCAGCGCGGGGACTAGTGTTCAAGAGACCCAGTACTTC
>-|TRBJ1-2|-|TRBV13
CASSLRGFEERGYTF
TGTGCCAGCAGCCTCCGAGGTTTTGAGGAAAGGGGCTACACCTTC
>-|TRBJ1-5|-|TRBV19
CASKGDPFNQPQHF
TGTGCCAGTAAGGGGGACCCTTTCAATCAGCCCCAGCATTTT
>-|TRBJ2-2|-|TRBV28
CASSSAFPPGAGELFF
TGTGCCAGCAGTTCCGCGTTCCCCCCCGGTGCCGGGGAGCTGTTTTTT
>-|TRBJ2-7|TRBD2|TRBV6-1
CASSGSSGMYEQYF
TGTGCCAGCAGTGGGTCTAGCGGCATGTACGAGCAGTACTTC
>-|TRBJ1-4|-|TRBV11-2
CASSLNRAGNEKLFF
TGTGCCAGCAGCTTAAACAGGGCTGGTAATGAAAAACTGTTTTTT
>-|TRBJ1-1|-|TRBV7-6
CASSPSAGAEAFF
TGTGCCAGCAGCCCTAGTGCGGGAGCTGAAGCTTTCTTT
>-|TRBJ2-7|-|TRBV28
CASSDGAYEQYF
TGTGCCAGCAGTGACGGAGCCTACGAGCAGTACTTC
>few|TRBJ1-1|TRBD1|TRBV7-2
CASSSGPGGTSTEAFF
TGTGCCAGCAGCTCTGGACCAGGGGGTACAAGCACTGAAGCTTTCTTT
>-|TRBJ1-1|-|TRBV30
CAWSKWGHTEAFF
TGTGCCTGGAGTAAGTGGGGCCACACTGAAGCTTTCTTT
>-|TRBJ1-5|-|TRBV5-1
CASSLGTVPHQPQHF
TGCGCCAGCAGCTTGGGAACAGTTCCTCATCAGCCCCAGCATTTT
>-|TRBJ2-3|-|TRBV4-2
CASSQGGRITDTQYF
TGTGCCAGCAGCCAAGGGGGCAGAATAACAGATACGCAGTATTTT
>-|TRBJ2-2|-|TRBV30
CAITGWRGNTGELFF
TGTGCCATAACGGGCTGGCGGGGGAACACCGGGGAGCTGTTTTTT
>-|TRBJ2-7|TRBD2|TRBV28
CASSGPTGLATEQYF
TGTGCCAGCAGTGGTCCGACCGGACTAGCGACCGAGCAGTACTTC
>-|TRBJ1-5|-|TRBV6-1
CASLTHYSNQPQHF
TGTGCCAGCCTGACACATTATAGCAATCAGCCCCAGCATTTT
>-|TRBJ1-1|-|TRBV15
CATSGQMNTEAFF
TGTGCCACCAGCGGACAGATGAACACTGAAGCTTTCTTT
>-|TRBJ2-3|-|TRBV9
CASSVSGPSTDTQYF
TGTGCCAGCAGCGTCTCTGGGCCGAGCACAGATACGCAGTATTTT
>-|TRBJ2-1|TRBD2|TRBV29-1
CSVARGTSGRKGQFF
TGCAGCGTTGCGCGGGGGACTAGCGGCCGCAAAGGGCAGTTCTTC
>few|TRBJ2-2|TRBD2|TRBV4-3
CASSQDNGLAGTRELFF
TGCGCCAGCAGCCAAGATAACGGACTAGCGGGAACCCGGGAGCTGTTTTTT
>-|TRBJ2-2|TRBD2|TRBV7-6
CASSFISTSGTGGELFF
TGTGCCAGCAGCTTTATTTCGACTAGCGGGACGGGCGGGGAGCTGTTTTTT
>-|TRBJ1-2|-|TRBV5-5
CASSLPGGFYGYTF
TGTGCCAGCAGCTTGCCCGGAGGATTCTATGGCTACACCTTC
>-|TRBJ2-7|-|TRBV27
CASSSPLVTSGSYEQYF
TGTGCCAGCAGTTCCCCTCTCGTAACCAGCGGATCCTACGAGCAGTACTTC
>-|TRBJ1-2|TRBD1|TRBV6-5
CASSLVGGASVYTF
TGTGCCAGCAGCCTGGTAGGGGGCGCTTCTGTCTACACCTTC
>-|TRBJ1-1|-|TRBV9
CASSPAGRAFF
TGTGCCAGCAGCCCTGCTGGGAGGGCTTTCTTT
>-|TRBJ2-2|-|TRBV7-6
CASSLFGGGAAGELFF
TGTGCCAGCAGCTTGTTTGGTGGGGGGGCCGCCGGGGAGCTGTTTTTT
>-|TRBJ2-7|-|TRBV7-8
CASSLVEGRDYEQYF
TGTGCCAGCAGCTTAGTTGAGGGAAGGGACTACGAGCAGTACTTC
>-|TRBJ2-7|TRBD1|TRBV6-5
CASSGTGEIEQYF
TGTGCCAGCAGTGGGACAGGGGAAATCGAGCAGTACTTC
>-|TRBJ2-7|-|TRBV18
CASSPTKAGNGEQYF
TGTGCCAGCTCACCTACAAAGGCAGGGAATGGGGAGCAGTACTTC
>-|TRBJ2-7|TRBD1|TRBV15
CATSRGTGFYEQYF
TGTGCCACCAGCAGAGGGACAGGGTTCTACGAGCAGTACTTC
>-|TRBJ1-1|TRBD1|TRBV5-8
CASSRRDRGITEAFF
TGTGCCAGCAGCCGTCGGGACAGGGGTATCACTGAAGCTTTCTTT
>-|TRBJ2-5|TRBD2|TRBV4-2
CASSQEHGGVKEQYF
TGTGCCAGCAGCCAAGAACACGGGGGGGTAAAAGAGCAGTACTTC
>-|TRBJ1-2|-|TRBV19
CASSLGGNYGYTF
TGTGCCAGTAGCCTAGGCGGGAACTATGGCTACACCTTC
>-|TRBJ1-2|TRBD1|TRBV7-6
CASSPDRRGYTF
TGTGCCAGCAGCCCGGACAGGCGGGGCTACACCTTC
>-|TRBJ2-7|TRBD2|TRBV29-1
CSVEDQRTGGLYEQYF
TGCAGCGTTGAAGATCAAAGGACGGGGGGTTTGTACGAGCAGTACTTC
>-|TRBJ2-1|-|TRBV19
CASSIPTGEQFF
TGTGCCAGTAGTATCCCGACGGGTGAGCAGTTCTTC
>-|TRBJ1-2|-|TRBV27
CASSQTANYGYPF
TGTGCCAGCAGCCAGACTGCGAACTATGGCTACCCCTTC
>-|TRBJ1-2|-|TRBV5-4
CASSSGTAGNYGYTF
TGTGCCAGCAGCTCGGGGACTGCTGGAAACTATGGCTACACCTTC
>few|TRBJ2-6|-|TRBV4-3
CASSQEQGAGANVLTF
TGCGCCAGCAGCCAGGAACAGGGTGCTGGGGCCAACGTCCTGACTTTC
>few|TRBJ1-2|-|TRBV14
CASSPRRLSGYTF
TGTGCCAGCAGCCCAAGACGACTCAGCGGCTACACCTTC
>once|TRBJ1-1|-|TRBV27
CASSLFATVNTEAFF
TGTGCCAGCAGTTTATTCGCGACAGTGAACACTGAAGCTTTCTTT
>once|TRBJ2-3|-|TRBV18
CASSREETDTQYF
TGTGCCAGCTCACGGGAGGAGACAGATACGCAGTATTTT
>few|TRBJ2-2|TRBD2|TRBV7-9
CASSSGTSATGELFF
TGTGCCAGCAGCTCCGGGACTAGCGCAACCGGGGAGCTGTTTTTT
>-|TRBJ2-1|-|TRBV21-1
CASSKVGREQFF
TGTGCCAGCAGCAAAGTTGGGAGGGAGCAGTTCTTC
>-|TRBJ2-3|TRBD2|TRBV29-1
CSATGASGHTDTQYF
TGCAGCGCAACTGGGGCTAGCGGGCACACAGATACGCAGTATTTT